This passage covers 20 T cell receptor beta chains from one sample sequenced in a study of OX40 agonist ivuxolimab in advanced cancers. Assay used: immunoSEQ multiplex PCR; TCRdb lists only in-frame clones, some missing. The sample includes about 58,000 clones, roughly 83% of them seen just once. Sample: CD4+ or CD8+ T cells sorted from blood, taken in a trial of the OX40 agonist ivuxolimab. These receptors originate from an adult with an advanced solid tumor such as melanoma, head and neck, liver or kidney cancer.

The rearrangement joins TRBV5-1 to TRBJ2-1; 12 bases agree with TRBD2. Germline CDR1 is SGHRS and CDR2 is YFSETQ. This CDR3 comprises 16 residues. The V gene end was trimmed by 0 bases and the J gene end by 6 bases; junction bases not matched to a gene: 4. The CDR3 region has the DNA TGCGCCAGCAGCTTGGATGGACTAGCGGGGTCCAATGAGCAGTTCTTC. Translating gives CASSLDGLAGSNEQFF.

This clone was seen a single time. This rearrangement joins TRBV7-9 to TRBJ1-1; no clear D. The ends were cut back, 2 bases at V and 5 bases at J, with 12 bases in the middle. This CDR3 is 14 amino acids long. The germline CDR1 and CDR2 sequences are SEHNR and FQNEAQ (reference sequence). The CDR3 DNA sequence: TGTGCCAGCAGCTTACGTACCCTAGAGACTGAAGCTTTCTTT. It is translated as CASSLRTLETEAFF.

This chain connects TRBV28 to TRBJ2-7; no reliable D call. The length of the CDR3 is 15 residues. V lost 7 bases to trimming and J lost 0 bases, with 16 bases between them. From germline, CDR1 is MDHEN and CDR2 SYDVKM. The CDR3 loop is CASTKTPVFSYEQYF. The CDR3 DNA reads TGTGCCAGCACTAAAACCCCGGTGTTCTCCTACGAGCAGTACTTC.

Note on this clone: One junction end does not reproduce the germline sequence, and a read error may be involved. Other DNA sequences of this sample code for an identical CDR3. The chain employs TRBV7-3 and TRBJ1-3; D unresolved. This CDR3 contains 16 residues. Looked up from germline, CDR1 is SGHTA and CDR2 is FQGTGA. The CDR3, as DNA: TGCGCCAGCAGCTTAATGGCTCCGTACTCTGGAAACACCATATATTTT. This encodes CASSLMAPYSGNTIYF.

V and J are TRBV2 and TRBJ2-5; TRBD2 matches 8 bases. The CDR3 contains 12 residues. V shed 10 bases, J shed 5 bases, and the junction held 6 bases outside the gene matches. Germline V gene sequence: CDR1 SNHLY, CDR2 FYNNEI. DNA for the CDR3: TGTGCCACCTCGTCGGGGGGGGAGACCCAGTACTTC. It is translated as CATSSGGETQYF.

This clone was observed once. The chain recombines TRBV11-2 with TRBJ1-1; D perhaps matches TRBD1 (6 bases). The CDR3 totals 14 residues. CDR1 SGHAT and CDR2 FQNNGV come from the germline V gene. V was clipped by 5 bases and J by 3 bases, with 13 bases between them. CDR3 coding DNA: TGTGCCAGCAGCCTAGGGGGTAGGGACACTGAAGCTTTCTTT. Amino acids: CASSLGGRDTEAFF.

V usage is TRBV6-5 and J usage is TRBJ1-2; 11 nucleotides line up with TRBD1. The CDR3 covers 14 residues. V lost 5 bases, J lost 7 bases, and 6 bases stayed unmatched. Germline CDR1 MNHEY, CDR2 SVGAGI. The CDR3 sequence: CASSNLGQGAGYTF. The CDR3 DNA is TGTGCCAGCAGTAATCTTGGACAGGGGGCTGGCTACACCTTC.

Points on this clone: Germline and junction disagree at one end, which may indicate a read error. This chain joins TRBV7-7 and TRBJ2-5, with D perhaps matching TRBD2 (5 bases). CDR3 length: 12 residues. Germline values: CDR1 SSHAT, CDR2 FNYEAQ (reference sequence). This chain's CDR3 is CASSPTRETQYF. The CDR3 nucleotides are TGTGCTAGCAGCCCTACTAGGGAGACCCAGTACTTC. Full variable domain (outside the CDR3, taken from reference TRBV7-7 and TRBJ2-5): GAGVSQSPRYKVTKRGQDVTLRCDPISSHATLYWYQQALGQGPEFLTYFNYEAQPDKSGLPSDRFSAERPEGSISTLTIQRTEQRDSAMYRCASSPTRETQYFGPGTRLLVL.

The genes are TRBV4-2 and TRBJ2-1; 12 nucleotides agree with TRBD2. CDR1 and CDR2 from the germline V gene are LGHNA and YNFKEQ. The CDR3 spans 16 residues. Trimming took 0 bases from V and 8 from J; bases not matched to a gene: 5. The CDR3 DNA reads TGTGCCAGCAGCCAAGAACTAGCGGGGGGTTTTGATGAGCAGTTCTTC. This codes for CASSQELAGGFDEQFF.

CDR3 DNA sequence: TGCAGCGTTGAGGTCTCCTACGAGCAGTACTTC. Translated: CSVEVSYEQYF. V is TRBV29-1 and J is TRBJ2-7; D unclear. The CDR3 loop spans 11 amino acids. V lost 3 bases, J lost 0 bases, and 3 bases lay in between. CDR1 SQVTM and CDR2 ANQGSEA come from the germline V gene.

The chain joins TRBV9 to TRBJ1-5, with D tentatively TRBD1 (6 bases). V was shortened by 4 bases and J by 6 bases, with 17 bases between the two germline ends. The CDR3 covers 15 residues. Germline values: CDR1 SGDLS, CDR2 YYNGEE. This CDR3 reads CASSPGHLGSQPQHF. The CDR3 DNA reads TGTGCCAGCAGCCCGGGACACCTAGGGAGTCAGCCCCAGCATTTT.

J is TRBJ2-2 and V is TRBV7-9, with 9 bases identical to TRBD1. The CDR3 has 17 residues. Trimming took 5 bases from V and 2 from J; bases not matched to a gene: 9. Germline V gene data show CDR1 as SEHNR and CDR2 as FQNEAQ (reference sequence). CDR3 loop: CASSLRQGVTNTGELFF. Written as DNA, the CDR3 is TGTGCCAGCAGCCTTCGACAGGGGGTAACAAACACCGGGGAGCTGTTTTTT.

The CDR3 spells CASSLEVLSGSTDTQYF. CDR3 nucleotides: TGCGCCAGCAGCTTGGAAGTCTTGTCAGGCAGCACAGATACGCAGTATTTT. The chain couples TRBV5-1 to TRBJ2-3, with D uncertain. Germline V gene data show CDR1 as SGHRS and CDR2 as YFSETQ. There are 17 residues in the CDR3. V gave up 0 bases and J gave up 0 bases, with 14 bases separating them.

V usage is TRBV7-2 and J usage is TRBJ2-7; 7 bases align to TRBD1. Germline-derived CDR1 and CDR2 are SGHTA and FQGNSA. CDR3 size: 15 residues. V dropped 2 bases and J dropped 1; count of bases not matched to a gene: 5. The CDR3 protein is CASSLIRGQSYEQYF. Here the CDR3 DNA reads TGTGCCAGCAGCTTAATTAGGGGACAGTCCTACGAGCAGTACTTC.

The CDR3 protein is CASSLGLAGGQETQYF. The DNA of the CDR3 is TGTGCCAGCAGCCTGGGACTAGCGGGGGGCCAAGAGACCCAGTACTTC. This rearrangement joins TRBV11-1 to TRBJ2-5; 15 nucleotides align to TRBD2. The CDR3 consists of 16 residues. The germline V gene encodes CDR1 SGHAT and CDR2 FQDESV (reference sequence). Trimming cost V 5 bases and J 1 base; bases outside gene matches: 2.

The table lists this clone with a few counts. This sequence joins TRBV9 and TRBJ1-5; weak D call: TRBD1 (6 bases). The CDR3 runs to 15 residues. Germline CDR1 is SGDLS and CDR2 is YYNGEE. V lost 3 bases and J lost 3, with 13 bases in between. Here the CDR3 reads CASSAQGFPNQPQHF. CDR3 sequence (DNA): TGTGCCAGCAGCGCCCAGGGGTTTCCCAATCAGCCCCAGCATTTT.

This clone occurred a few times. The chain combines TRBV6-5 with TRBJ2-2; D ambiguous. CDR3 length: 13 amino acids. CDR1 MNHEY and CDR2 SVGAGI come from the germline V gene. V shed 7 bases and J shed 3 bases, with 9 bases lying between them. DNA of the CDR3: TGTGCCAGCACCCTTCTGGACACCGGGGAGCTGTTTTTT. Amino acids: CASTLLDTGELFF.

The genes are TRBV7-9 and TRBJ2-2, with D perhaps matching TRBD1 (6 bases). CDR1 is SEHNR and CDR2 is FQNEAQ in the germline V gene (reference sequence). The CDR3 has 15 amino acids. The ends were cut back, 5 bases at V and 1 base at J, with 11 bases in the middle. The CDR3 nucleotides read TGTGCCAGCAGCCCCCGACAGGAGAACACCGGGGAGCTGTTTTTT. The encoded protein is CASSPRQENTGELFF.

The table lists this clone with a few counts. The chain joins TRBV7-3 to TRBJ2-3; a possible D gene is TRBD1 (6 bases). Trimming left V 5 bases short and J 6 bases short, with 21 bases between. The CDR3 is made up of 16 amino acids. CDR1 is SGHTA and CDR2 is FQGTGA in the germline V gene. CDR3 bases: TGTGCCAGCAGCCCCCGGCTCGAGGGGGATGATGATACGCAGTATTTT. Protein sequence: CASSPRLEGDDDTQYF.

This chain joins TRBV10-3 and TRBJ2-5; 8 bases match TRBD1. The ends lost 10 bases at V and 4 bases at J; junction bases unmatched: 8. This CDR3 spans 13 amino acids. Germline CDR1 ENHRY, CDR2 SYGVKD. The CDR3 DNA is TGTGCCACCGAACAGGGGGGAGGAGAGACCCAGTACTTC. Translating gives CATEQGGGETQYF.